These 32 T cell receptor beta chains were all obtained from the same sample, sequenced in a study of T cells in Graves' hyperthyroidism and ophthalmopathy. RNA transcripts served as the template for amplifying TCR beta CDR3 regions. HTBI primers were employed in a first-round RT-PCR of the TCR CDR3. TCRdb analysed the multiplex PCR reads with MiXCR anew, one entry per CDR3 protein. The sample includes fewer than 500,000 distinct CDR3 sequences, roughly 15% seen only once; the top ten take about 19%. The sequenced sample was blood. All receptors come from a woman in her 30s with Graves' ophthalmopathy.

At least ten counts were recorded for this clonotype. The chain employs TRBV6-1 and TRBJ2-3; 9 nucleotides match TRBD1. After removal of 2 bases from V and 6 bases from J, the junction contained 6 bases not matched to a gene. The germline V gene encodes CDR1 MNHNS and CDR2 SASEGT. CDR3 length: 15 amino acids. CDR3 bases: TGTGCCAGCAGTGAACGGTGGGGACAGGGCGATACGCAGTATTTT. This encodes CASSERWGQGDTQYF.

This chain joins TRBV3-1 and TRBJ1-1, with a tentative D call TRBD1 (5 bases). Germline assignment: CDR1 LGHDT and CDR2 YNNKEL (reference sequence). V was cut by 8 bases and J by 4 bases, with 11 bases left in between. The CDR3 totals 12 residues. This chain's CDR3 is CASWGRGTEAFF. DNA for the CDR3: TGTGCCAGCTGGGGCCGGGGCACTGAAGCTTTCTTT.

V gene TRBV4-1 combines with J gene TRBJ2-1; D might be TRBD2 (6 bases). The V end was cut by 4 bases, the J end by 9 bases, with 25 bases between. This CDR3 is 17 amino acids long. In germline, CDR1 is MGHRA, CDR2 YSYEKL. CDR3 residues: CASSPPAGTQEGAEQFF. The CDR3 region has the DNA TGCGCCAGCAGCCCCCCTGCGGGGACGCAAGAAGGGGCTGAGCAGTTCTTC.

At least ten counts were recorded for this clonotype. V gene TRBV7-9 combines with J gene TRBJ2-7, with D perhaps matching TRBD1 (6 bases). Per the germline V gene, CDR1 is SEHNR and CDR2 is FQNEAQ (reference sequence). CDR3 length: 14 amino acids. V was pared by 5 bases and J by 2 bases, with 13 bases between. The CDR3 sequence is CASSALQGPYEQYF. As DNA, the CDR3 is TGTGCCAGCAGCGCGCTACAGGGCCCCTACGAGCAGTACTTC.

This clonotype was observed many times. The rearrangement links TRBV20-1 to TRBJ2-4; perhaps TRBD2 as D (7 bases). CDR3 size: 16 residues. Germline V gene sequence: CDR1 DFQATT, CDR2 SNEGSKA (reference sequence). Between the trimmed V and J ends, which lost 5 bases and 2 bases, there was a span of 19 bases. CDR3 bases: TGCAGTGCTGGGGGGGGGCAGGGGCTTACCAAAAACATTCAGTACTTC. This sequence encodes CSAGGGQGLTKNIQYF.

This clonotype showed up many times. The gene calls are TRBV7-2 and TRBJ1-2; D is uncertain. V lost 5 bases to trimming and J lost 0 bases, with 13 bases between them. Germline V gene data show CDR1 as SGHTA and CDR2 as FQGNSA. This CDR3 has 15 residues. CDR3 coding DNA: TGTGCCAGCAGCCGAGATCTGGTCCCTAACTATGGCTACACCTTC. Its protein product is CASSRDLVPNYGYTF.

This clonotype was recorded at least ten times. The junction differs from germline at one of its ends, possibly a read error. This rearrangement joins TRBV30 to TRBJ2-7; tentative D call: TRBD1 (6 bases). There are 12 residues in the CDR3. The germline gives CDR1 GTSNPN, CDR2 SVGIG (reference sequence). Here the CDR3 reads CAWSVGTGRRHF. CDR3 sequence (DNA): TGTGCCTGGAGTGTGGGAACAGGGCGGAGGCACTTC.

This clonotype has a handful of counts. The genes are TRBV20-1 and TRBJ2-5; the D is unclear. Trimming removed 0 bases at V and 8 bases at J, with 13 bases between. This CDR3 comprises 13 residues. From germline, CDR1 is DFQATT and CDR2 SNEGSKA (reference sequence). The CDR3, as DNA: TGCAGTGCTAGAGATCTTATCCCAGAAACCCAGTACTTC. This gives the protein CSARDLIPETQYF.

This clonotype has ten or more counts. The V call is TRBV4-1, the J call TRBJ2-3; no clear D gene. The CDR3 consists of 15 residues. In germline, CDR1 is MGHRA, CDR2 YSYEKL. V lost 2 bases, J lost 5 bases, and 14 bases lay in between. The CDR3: CASSQSMSHGDTQYF. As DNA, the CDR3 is TGCGCCAGCAGCCAAAGTATGTCTCATGGAGATACGCAGTATTTT.

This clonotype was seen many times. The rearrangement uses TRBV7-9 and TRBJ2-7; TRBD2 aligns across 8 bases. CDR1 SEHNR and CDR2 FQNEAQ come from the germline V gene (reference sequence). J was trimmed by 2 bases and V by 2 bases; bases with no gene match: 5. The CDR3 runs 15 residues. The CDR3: CASSLSRGVAYEQYF. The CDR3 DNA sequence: TGTGCCAGCAGCTTATCGCGGGGGGTTGCCTACGAGCAGTACTTC.

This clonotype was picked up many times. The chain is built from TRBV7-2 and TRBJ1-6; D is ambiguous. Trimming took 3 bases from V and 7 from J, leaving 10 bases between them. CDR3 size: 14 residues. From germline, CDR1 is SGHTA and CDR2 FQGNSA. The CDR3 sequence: CASSFGPQNSPLHF. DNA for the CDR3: TGTGCCAGCAGCTTCGGCCCTCAGAATTCACCCCTCCACTTT.

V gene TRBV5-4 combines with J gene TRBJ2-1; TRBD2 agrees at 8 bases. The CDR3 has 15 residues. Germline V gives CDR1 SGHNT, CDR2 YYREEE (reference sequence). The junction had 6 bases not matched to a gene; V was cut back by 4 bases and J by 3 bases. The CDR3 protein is CASSPAGANYNEQFF. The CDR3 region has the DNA TGTGCCAGCAGCCCAGCGGGGGCGAACTACAATGAGCAGTTCTTC.

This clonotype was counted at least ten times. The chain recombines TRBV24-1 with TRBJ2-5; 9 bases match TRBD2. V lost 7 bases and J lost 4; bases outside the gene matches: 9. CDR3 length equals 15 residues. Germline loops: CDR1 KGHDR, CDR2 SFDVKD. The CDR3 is CATSELAGIVETQYF. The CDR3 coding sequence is TGTGCCACCAGCGAACTAGCGGGCATCGTAGAGACCCAGTACTTC.

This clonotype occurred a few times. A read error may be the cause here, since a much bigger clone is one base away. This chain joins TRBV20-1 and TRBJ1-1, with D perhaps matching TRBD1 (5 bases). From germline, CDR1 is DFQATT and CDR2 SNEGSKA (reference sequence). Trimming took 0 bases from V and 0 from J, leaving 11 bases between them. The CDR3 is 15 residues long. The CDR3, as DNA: TGCAGTGCTAGAGATAGATGGACATTGAACACTGAAGCTTTCTTT. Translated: CSARDRWTLNTEAFF.

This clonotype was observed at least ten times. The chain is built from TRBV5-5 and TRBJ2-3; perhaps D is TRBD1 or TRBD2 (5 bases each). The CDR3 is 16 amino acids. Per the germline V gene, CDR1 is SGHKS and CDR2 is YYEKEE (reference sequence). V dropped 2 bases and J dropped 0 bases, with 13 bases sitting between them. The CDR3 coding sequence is TGTGCCAGCAGCTTACCGCCTTGGGACAGCACAGATACGCAGTATTTT. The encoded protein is CASSLPPWDSTDTQYF.

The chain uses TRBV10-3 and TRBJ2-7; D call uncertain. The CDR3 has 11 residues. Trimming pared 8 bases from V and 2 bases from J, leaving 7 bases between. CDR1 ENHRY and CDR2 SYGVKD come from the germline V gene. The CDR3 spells CAIAQTYEQYF. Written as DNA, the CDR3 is TGTGCCATCGCACAGACCTACGAGCAGTACTTC.

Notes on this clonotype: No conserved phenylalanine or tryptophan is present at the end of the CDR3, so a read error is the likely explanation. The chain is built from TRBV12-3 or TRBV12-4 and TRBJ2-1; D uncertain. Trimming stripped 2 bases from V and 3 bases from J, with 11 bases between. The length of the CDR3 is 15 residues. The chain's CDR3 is CASSLMEILYNEQFL. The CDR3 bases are TGTGCCAGCAGTTTAATGGAAATACTCTACAATGAGCAGTTCCTC.

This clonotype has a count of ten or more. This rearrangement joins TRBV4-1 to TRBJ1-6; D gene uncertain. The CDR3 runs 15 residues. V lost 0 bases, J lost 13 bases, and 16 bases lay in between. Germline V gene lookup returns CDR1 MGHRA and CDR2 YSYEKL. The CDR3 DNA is TGCGCCAGCAGCCAAGATCTGCGGGATTTGTCCCCCCTCCACTTT. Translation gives CASSQDLRDLSPLHF.

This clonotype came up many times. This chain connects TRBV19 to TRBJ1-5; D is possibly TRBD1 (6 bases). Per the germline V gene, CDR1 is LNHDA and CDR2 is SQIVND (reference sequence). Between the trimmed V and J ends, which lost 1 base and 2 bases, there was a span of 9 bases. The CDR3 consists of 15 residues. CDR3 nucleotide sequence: TGTGCCAGTAGTATAGGTGCAGGGGGCAATCAGCCCCAGCATTTT. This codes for CASSIGAGGNQPQHF.

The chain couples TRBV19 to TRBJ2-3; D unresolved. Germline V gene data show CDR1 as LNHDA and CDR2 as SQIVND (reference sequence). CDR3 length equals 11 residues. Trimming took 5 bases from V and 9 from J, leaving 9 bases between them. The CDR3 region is CASSDRSTQYF. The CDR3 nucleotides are TGTGCCAGTAGTGATCGATCCACGCAGTATTTT.

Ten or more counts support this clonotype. CDR3 DNA: TGTGCCAGCAGCTCCCGACTAGCGGGGGATGGGGAGCAGTACTTC. It specifies CASSSRLAGDGEQYF. The chain uses TRBV7-2 and TRBJ2-7, with 12 bases lining up with TRBD2. V gave up 4 bases and J gave up 7 bases; unmatched junction bases: 8. Germline assignment: CDR1 SGHTA and CDR2 FQGNSA. The CDR3 consists of 15 residues.

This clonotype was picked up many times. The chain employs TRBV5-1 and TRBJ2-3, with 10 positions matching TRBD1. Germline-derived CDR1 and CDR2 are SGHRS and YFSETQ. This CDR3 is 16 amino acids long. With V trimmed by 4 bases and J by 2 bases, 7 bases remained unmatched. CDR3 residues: CASSRNGQGDTDTQYF. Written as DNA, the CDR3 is TGCGCCAGCAGCCGAAATGGACAGGGGGACACAGATACGCAGTATTTT.

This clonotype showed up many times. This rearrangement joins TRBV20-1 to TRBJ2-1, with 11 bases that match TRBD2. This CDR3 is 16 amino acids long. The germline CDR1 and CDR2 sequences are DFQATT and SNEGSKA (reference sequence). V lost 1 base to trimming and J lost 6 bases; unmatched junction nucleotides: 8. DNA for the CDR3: TGCAGTGCTAGAGCAAGGTTAGCGGGGGGGCCCAATGAGCAGTTCTTC. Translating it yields CSARARLAGGPNEQFF.

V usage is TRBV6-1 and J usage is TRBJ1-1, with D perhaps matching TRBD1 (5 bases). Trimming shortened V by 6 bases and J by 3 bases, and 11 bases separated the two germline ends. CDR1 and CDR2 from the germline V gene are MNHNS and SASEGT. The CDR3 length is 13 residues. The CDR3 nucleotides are TGTGCCAGCAGGATGTCGGGGGACACTGAAGCTTTCTTT. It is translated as CASRMSGDTEAFF.

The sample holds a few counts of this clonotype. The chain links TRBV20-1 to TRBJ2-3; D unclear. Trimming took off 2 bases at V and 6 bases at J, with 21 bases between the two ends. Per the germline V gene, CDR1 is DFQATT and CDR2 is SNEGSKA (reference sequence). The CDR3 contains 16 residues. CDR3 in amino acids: CSARPLTDSTDDTQYF. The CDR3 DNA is TGCAGTGCTAGACCCCTAACCGATTCGACCGACGATACGCAGTATTTT.

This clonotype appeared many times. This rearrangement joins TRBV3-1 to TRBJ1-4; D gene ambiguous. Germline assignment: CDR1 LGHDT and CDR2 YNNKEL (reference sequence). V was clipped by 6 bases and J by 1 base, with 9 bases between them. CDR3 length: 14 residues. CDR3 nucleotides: TGTGCCAGCAGTCGCTCAGGAACTAATGAAAAACTGTTTTTT. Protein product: CASSRSGTNEKLFF. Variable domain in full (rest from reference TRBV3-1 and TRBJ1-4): DTAVSQTPKYLVTQMGNDKSIKCEQNLGHDTMYWYKQDSKKFLKIMFSYNNKELIINETVPNRFSPKSPDKAHLNLHINSLELGDSAVYFCASSRSGTNEKLFFGSGTQLSVL.

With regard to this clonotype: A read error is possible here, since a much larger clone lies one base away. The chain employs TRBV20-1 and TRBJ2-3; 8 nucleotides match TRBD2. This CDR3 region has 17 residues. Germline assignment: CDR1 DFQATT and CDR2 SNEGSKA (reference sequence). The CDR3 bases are TGCAGTGCTGCCGGAGGGGGTGGAAGCGGGGGCTCAGATATGCAGTATTTT. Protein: CSAAGGGGSGGSDMQYF.

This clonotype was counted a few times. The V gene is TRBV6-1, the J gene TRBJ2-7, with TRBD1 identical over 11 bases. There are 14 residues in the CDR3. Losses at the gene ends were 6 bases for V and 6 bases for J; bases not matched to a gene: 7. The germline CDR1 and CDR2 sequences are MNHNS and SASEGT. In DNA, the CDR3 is TGTGCCAGCAGCCCCGGACAGGGGGCGATCGAGCAGTACTTC. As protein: CASSPGQGAIEQYF.

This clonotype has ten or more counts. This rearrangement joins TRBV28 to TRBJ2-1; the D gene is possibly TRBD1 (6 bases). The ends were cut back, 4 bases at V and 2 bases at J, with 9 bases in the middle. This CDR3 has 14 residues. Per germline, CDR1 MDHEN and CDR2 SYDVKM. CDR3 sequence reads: CASSWTATYNEQFF. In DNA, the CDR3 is TGTGCCAGCAGTTGGACAGCTACCTACAATGAGCAGTTCTTC.

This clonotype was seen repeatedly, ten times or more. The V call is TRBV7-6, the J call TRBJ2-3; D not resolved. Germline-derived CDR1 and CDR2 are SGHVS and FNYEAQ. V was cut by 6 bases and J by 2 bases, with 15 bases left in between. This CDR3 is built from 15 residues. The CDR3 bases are TGTGCCAGCAGACTTTCAGTAGGGAACACAGATACGCAGTATTTT. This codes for CASRLSVGNTDTQYF.

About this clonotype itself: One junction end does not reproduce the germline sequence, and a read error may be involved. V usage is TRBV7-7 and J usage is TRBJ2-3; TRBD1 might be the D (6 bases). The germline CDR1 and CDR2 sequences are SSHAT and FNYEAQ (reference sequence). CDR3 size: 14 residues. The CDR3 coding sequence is TGTGCTAGCAGCCGGAGACCAGGGGCAGATACGCAGTATTTT. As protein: CASSRRPGADTQYF.

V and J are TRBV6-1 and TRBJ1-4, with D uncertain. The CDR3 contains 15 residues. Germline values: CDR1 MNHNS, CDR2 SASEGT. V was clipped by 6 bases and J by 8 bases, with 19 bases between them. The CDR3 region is CASSHPEHAAEKLFF. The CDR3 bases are TGTGCCAGCAGCCACCCCGAACACGCCGCGGAAAAACTGTTTTTT.